One sample yielded the 24 T cell receptor beta chains listed below, sequenced in a study of identifying expanded T cells in peripheral blood. Clones were read by immunoSEQ multiplex PCR, and TCRdb kept only the in-frame ones, dropping some. Of around 100,000 clones in the sample, around 89% are singletons; the top ten hold less than 20%. The sample comprised blood. The receptors originated from a person aged 18 to 75 in good health.

J is TRBJ2-7 and V is TRBV5-1; D uncertain. The CDR3 sequence is 14 residues long. The V end lost 0 bases, the J end lost 6 bases, and 13 bases lay between the germline ends. Germline V gives CDR1 SGHRS, CDR2 YFSETQ. The CDR3 spells CASSLAAEQVEQYF. The CDR3 DNA reads as TGCGCCAGCAGCTTGGCCGCGGAGCAGGTCGAGCAGTACTTC.

The CDR3 is CASSYGSGGANYGYTF. CDR3 nucleotide sequence: TGTGCCAGCAGCTACGGATCGGGGGGAGCTAACTATGGCTACACCTTC. The rearrangement joins TRBV7-8 to TRBJ1-2; the D gene is possibly TRBD1 (5 bases). With 4 bases removed from V and 0 bases from J, the gap between germline ends came to 15 bases. Germline CDR1 SGHVS, CDR2 FQNEAQ. The CDR3 sequence is 16 residues long.

This rearrangement joins TRBV7-2 to TRBJ2-2; the D is unclear. Trimming pared 5 bases from V and 7 bases from J, leaving 11 bases between. CDR3 length equals 13 residues. CDR1 is SGHTA and CDR2 is FQGNSA in the germline V gene. The CDR3 loop is CASSPITIGELFF. In nucleotides, the CDR3 is TGTGCCAGCAGCCCCATAACCATCGGGGAGCTGTTTTTT.

This chain uses TRBV5-4 with TRBJ2-1, with D hard to call. The ends were cut back, 2 bases at V and 4 bases at J, with 1 base in the middle. Looked up from germline, CDR1 is SGHNT and CDR2 is YYREEE (reference sequence). This CDR3 has 11 residues. CDR3 DNA: TGTGCCAGCAGCTTATACAATGAGCAGTTCTTC. Translation gives CASSLYNEQFF.

This chain uses TRBV4-1 with TRBJ1-4, with D unclear. The CDR3 extends over 15 amino acids. The V gene's germline CDR1 is MGHRA and CDR2 YSYEKL. The V end lost 0 bases, the J end lost 3 bases, and 8 bases lay between the germline ends. The chain's CDR3 is CASSQERSPNEKLFF. CDR3 nucleotide sequence: TGCGCCAGCAGCCAAGAAAGGAGTCCTAATGAAAAACTGTTTTTT.

V usage is TRBV5-6 and J usage is TRBJ2-5, with D possibly being TRBD1 (6 bases). CDR1 SGHDT and CDR2 YYEEEE come from the germline V gene. Deletions cut 0 bases from V and 7 bases from J, with 16 bases between. This CDR3 region has 15 residues. CDR3 residues: CASSLDLRGARTQYF. For the CDR3, the DNA is TGTGCCAGCAGCTTGGATCTCAGGGGAGCCCGGACCCAGTACTTC.

The CDR3 region has the DNA TGTGCCAGCAGCCCCGGACAGGGCTCAACAGATACGCAGTATTTT. Protein: CASSPGQGSTDTQYF. The genes are TRBV7-2 and TRBJ2-3, with 8 nucleotides matching TRBD1. The CDR3 spans 15 residues. Germline assignment: CDR1 SGHTA and CDR2 FQGNSA. J gave up 3 bases and V 5 bases, and 7 bases lay outside the gene matches.

This chain uses TRBV7-8 with TRBJ1-5; perhaps TRBD1 as D (5 bases). CDR1 and CDR2 from the germline V gene are SGHVS and FQNEAQ. The ends were cut back, 2 bases at V and 4 bases at J, with 9 bases in the middle. This CDR3 region has 14 residues. The CDR3 loop reads CASSLIRVNQPQHF. The CDR3 DNA is TGTGCCAGCAGCTTAATCAGGGTAAATCAGCCCCAGCATTTT.

V and J are TRBV2 and TRBJ1-5; 7 nucleotides match TRBD1. The V segment lost 5 bases and the J segment 3 bases; nucleotides outside the gene matches: 4. From germline, CDR1 is SNHLY and CDR2 FYNNEI. This CDR3 contains 14 residues. The CDR3 here is CASSRQGDNQPQHF. CDR3 coding DNA: TGTGCCAGCAGTCGGCAGGGGGACAATCAGCCCCAGCATTTT. Combining the CDR3 with reference TRBV2 and TRBJ1-5 gives the whole variable domain EPEVTQTPSHQVTQMGQEVILRCVPISNHLYFYWYRQILGQKVEFLVSFYNNEISEKSEIFDDQFSVERPDGSNFTLKIRSTKLEDSAMYFCASSRQGDNQPQHFGDGTRLSIL.

The gene calls are TRBV5-1 and TRBJ1-6; 8 bases are shared with TRBD1. The CDR3 has 18 amino acids. With V trimmed by 0 bases and J by 5 bases, 10 bases remained unmatched. Germline V gene data show CDR1 as SGHRS and CDR2 as YFSETQ. The DNA for the CDR3 is TGCGCCAGCAGCTTGGCCCGTTCGACAGGGGCGGATAATTCACCCCTCCACTTT. This sequence encodes CASSLARSTGADNSPLHF.

The V call is TRBV5-1, the J call TRBJ2-6, with D unclear. This CDR3 spans 14 amino acids. Trimming took 4 bases from V and 2 from J, leaving 7 bases between them. CDR1 and CDR2 from the germline V gene are SGHRS and YFSETQ. The CDR3 is CASSDNAGANVLTF. CDR3 coding DNA: TGCGCCAGCAGCGATAATGCTGGGGCCAACGTCCTGACTTTC. The variable domain in full, completed from reference TRBV5-1 and TRBJ2-6, reads KAGVTQTPRYLIKTRGQQVTLSCSPISGHRSVSWYQQTPGQGLQFLFEYFSETQRNKGNFPGRFSGRQFSNSRSEMNVSTLELGDSALYLCASSDNAGANVLTFGAGSRLTVL.

This chain connects TRBV7-2 to TRBJ1-4, with D maybe TRBD1 (5 bases). The CDR3 has 14 amino acids. The germline V gene has CDR1 SGHTA and CDR2 FQGNSA. V lost 2 bases, J lost 8 bases, and 12 bases lay in between. This chain's CDR3 is CASSLQGSWEKLFF. In DNA, the CDR3 is TGTGCCAGCAGCTTACAGGGTAGCTGGGAAAAACTGTTTTTT.

V is TRBV5-1 and J is TRBJ1-1; D gene ambiguous. Trimming took off 0 bases at V and 3 bases at J, with 12 bases between the two ends. CDR3 size: 15 residues. Germline V gene sequence: CDR1 SGHRS, CDR2 YFSETQ. The CDR3 nucleotides read TGCGCCAGCAGCTTGGTGAAACGAGAGGACACTGAAGCTTTCTTT. Translated: CASSLVKREDTEAFF. Using reference TRBV5-1 and TRBJ1-1 for the parts outside the CDR3, the full variable domain is KAGVTQTPRYLIKTRGQQVTLSCSPISGHRSVSWYQQTPGQGLQFLFEYFSETQRNKGNFPGRFSGRQFSNSRSEMNVSTLELGDSALYLCASSLVKREDTEAFFGQGTRLTVV.

The V call is TRBV18, the J call TRBJ2-7; D not certain. Germline assignment: CDR1 KGHSH and CDR2 LQKENI. Trimming stripped 4 bases from V and 4 bases from J, with 14 bases between. The length of the CDR3 is 14 residues. The CDR3 DNA follows: TGTGCCAGCTCACAGGGTGGCGAAATATACGAGCAGTACTTC. This translates into CASSQGGEIYEQYF.

The chain combines TRBV2 with TRBJ1-1, with no clear D. The CDR3 is 13 residues long. Per germline, CDR1 SNHLY and CDR2 FYNNEI. The V end lost 7 bases, the J end lost 0 bases, and 9 bases lay between the germline ends. The CDR3, as DNA: TGTGCCAGCAAGACTGACATGAACACTGAAGCTTTCTTT. Residues: CASKTDMNTEAFF.

The genes are TRBV7-2 and TRBJ2-7; 16 bases map to TRBD2. Germline-derived CDR1 and CDR2 are SGHTA and FQGNSA. This CDR3 has 17 amino acids. The V segment lost 5 bases and the J segment 4 bases; nucleotides outside the gene matches: 8. The CDR3 DNA follows: TGTGCCAGCAGCCTAGAGGGACTAGCGGGGGGGCGTTACGAGCAGTACTTC. Its protein is CASSLEGLAGGRYEQYF.

This clone was observed once. J is TRBJ1-1 and V is TRBV4-3; D call uncertain. CDR1 and CDR2 from the germline V gene are LGHNA and YSLEER. The CDR3 sequence is 16 residues long. Trimming shortened V by 4 bases and J by 0 bases, and 15 bases separated the two germline ends. The CDR3 nucleotides are TGCGCCAGCAGCCCTGCGGAAGGCGGGATGAACACTGAAGCTTTCTTT. Its protein product is CASSPAEGGMNTEAFF.

The chain joins TRBV5-6 to TRBJ1-6; the match to TRBD1 covers 7 bases. With V trimmed by 4 bases and J by 7 bases, 8 bases remained unmatched. The CDR3 has 15 residues. Germline-derived CDR1 and CDR2 are SGHDT and YYEEEE. The CDR3 spells CASSPLTGMNSPLHF. The CDR3 nucleotides are TGTGCCAGCAGCCCACTGACAGGGATGAATTCACCCCTCCACTTT.

This clone appeared a single time. V usage is TRBV18 and J usage is TRBJ1-1; 7 bases agree with TRBD1. This CDR3 has 16 residues. V lost 4 bases to trimming and J lost 3 bases; unmatched junction nucleotides: 11. From germline, CDR1 is KGHSH and CDR2 LQKENI. CDR3 in amino acids: CASSLTGQGVYTEAFF. The CDR3 coding sequence is TGTGCCAGCTCACTCACAGGGCAGGGGGTTTACACTGAAGCTTTCTTT.

CDR3 in amino acids: CASSSQVAGGELFF. Here the CDR3 DNA reads TGTGCCAGTAGTAGCCAGGTTGCGGGCGGGGAGCTGTTTTTT. The chain has TRBV19 and TRBJ2-2; D might be TRBD2 (5 bases). There are 14 residues in the CDR3. Germline-derived CDR1 and CDR2 are LNHDA and SQIVND (reference sequence). V was trimmed by 4 bases and J by 7 bases, leaving 13 bases between them.

The chain employs TRBV2 and TRBJ2-7; D gene ambiguous. Trimming left V 1 base short and J 2 bases short, with 12 bases between. From germline, CDR1 is SNHLY and CDR2 FYNNEI. The CDR3 runs 15 residues. CDR3 loop: CASSEDQAYPYEQYF. CDR3 bases: TGTGCCAGCAGTGAAGACCAAGCGTACCCCTACGAGCAGTACTTC.

This rearrangement joins TRBV4-2 to TRBJ2-5; D call uncertain. The CDR3 contains 14 residues. Germline CDR1 LGHNA, CDR2 YNFKEQ. Trimming cost V 2 bases and J 2 bases, with 9 bases left between them. This CDR3 is CASSQYGFQETQYF. CDR3 sequence (DNA): TGTGCCAGCAGCCAATATGGCTTTCAAGAGACCCAGTACTTC.

The chain joins TRBV6-5 to TRBJ1-2; D call uncertain. The CDR3 spans 11 residues. Germline assignment: CDR1 MNHEY and CDR2 SVGAGI. V was shortened by 5 bases and J by 8 bases, with 9 bases between the two germline ends. CDR3 in amino acids: CASSEGSGYTF. The CDR3 DNA reads as TGTGCCAGCAGTGAGGGATCCGGCTACACCTTC.

This clone was observed a single time. The chain couples TRBV6-6 to TRBJ2-3; D possibly corresponds to TRBD1 (5 bases). V shed 6 bases and J shed 6 bases, with 19 bases lying between them. Germline CDR1 reads MNHNY; CDR2 reads SVGAGI (reference sequence). The CDR3 length is 15 residues. DNA for the CDR3: TGTGCCAGCAGATGGGGCCCTCCAATGGGGGATACGCAGTATTTT. Translated, it gives CASRWGPPMGDTQYF.